The sample holds a few counts of the clone carrying this TCR beta chain. Its antigen is currently unknown. The germline V gene encodes CDR1 SGDLS and CDR2 YYNGEE. This CDR3 has 12 amino acids. Trimming pared 6 bases from V and 0 bases from J, leaving 7 bases between. TCRdb's copy holds only in-frame clones and misses some; the assay was immunoSEQ multiplex PCR. There are tens of thousands of clones in the sample; more than 65% occur only once, and 0.3% to 0.45% lies in the top ten. The data are from a study of STAT5B mutations in CD4+ large granular lymphocyte leukemia. Study-wide findings and caveats: Patient CD4-sorted repertoires looked more clonal than healthy CD4+ repertoires, even without putative leukemic clones.

The sequence was collected from a human donor in good health. The chain has TRBV9 and TRBJ2-7, with D possibly TRBD1 on 6 matching bases. Material: CD4+ T cells from blood buffy coats. The CDR3 region has the DNA TGTGCCAGCAAGGGGGACTCCTACGAGCAGTACTTC. Its translation is CASKGDSYEQYF.